A few counts support the clone carrying this T cell receptor (beta chain). Its specificity is not known. This may be a read error, as it is one base from a much larger clone. Germline values: CDR1 MNHNS, CDR2 SASEGT. Trimming at V came to 1 base and at J to 0 bases, leaving 0 bases not matched to a gene. CDR3 length: 14 residues. Attachment of unique molecular identifiers was made to individual cDNA molecules. TCRdb processed the 5' RACE reads anew with MiXCR; each CDR3 protein has one entry. The sample has roughly 24,000 distinct CDR3 sequences; approximately 5% are singletons. This specimen belongs to a study of early T cells in non-severe SARS-CoV-2 infection. The wider study: Unpaired chains resulted from sequencing bulk RNA of unsorted whole blood.

Study results and caveats: In VDJdb matching, anti-spike CD8 responses were favored while private and CD4 specificities went missing.

The source is an adult who was a healthcare worker with PCR-confirmed SARS-CoV-2 infection or an uninfected control (not recorded which). Sample: whole blood. The J gene is TRBJ2-7, the V gene TRBV6-1, with 7 bases fitting TRBD1. Here the CDR3 reads CASSEGDSSYEQYF. The DNA for the CDR3 is TGTGCCAGCAGTGAAGGGGACAGCTCCTACGAGCAGTACTTC.